This T cell receptor beta chain was identified during a study of blood T cell repertoires in COVID-19. Overall study: Whether acute or convalescent, the COVID-19 samples came from the United States, Italy and Spain.

Authors' analysis steps: Reference gene primer amplification gave nucleated cell count estimates. TCRdb's copy holds only in-frame clones and misses some; the assay was immunoSEQ multiplex PCR. The D gene and trimming were derived from the DNA, and the V and J assignments and clone size from that table. Among some 150,000 clones listed, more than 75% were seen once. The sample holds many counts of this clone. Trimming shortened V by 6 bases and J by 8 bases, and 14 bases separated the two germline ends. The CDR3 spans 14 residues. Germline values: CDR1 KGHSH, CDR2 LQKENI. The sequenced sample was peripheral blood. This rearrangement joins TRBV18 to TRBJ2-6, with D maybe TRBD2 (6 bases). The source of this sequence is a man aged 55 to 69 with acute or convalescent COVID-19. As DNA, the CDR3 is TGTGCCAGCTCCGTCCTGGGAGGCCCCAACGTCCTGACTTTC. It encodes CASSVLGGPNVLTF.